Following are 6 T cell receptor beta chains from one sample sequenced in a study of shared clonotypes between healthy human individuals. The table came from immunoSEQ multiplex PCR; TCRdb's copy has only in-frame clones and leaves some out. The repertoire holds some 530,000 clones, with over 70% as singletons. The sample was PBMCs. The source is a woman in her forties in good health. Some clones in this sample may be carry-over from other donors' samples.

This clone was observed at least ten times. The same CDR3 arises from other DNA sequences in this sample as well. The CDR3, as DNA: TGTGCCAGCAGTCAAATCAGGGTTAGCAATCAGCCCCAGCATTTT. This sequence encodes CASSQIRVSNQPQHF. This chain connects TRBV2 to TRBJ1-5; D possibly corresponds to TRBD1 (5 bases). Germline V gives CDR1 SNHLY, CDR2 FYNNEI. The V end lost 5 bases, the J end lost 0 bases, and 11 bases lay between the germline ends. The CDR3 consists of 15 residues.

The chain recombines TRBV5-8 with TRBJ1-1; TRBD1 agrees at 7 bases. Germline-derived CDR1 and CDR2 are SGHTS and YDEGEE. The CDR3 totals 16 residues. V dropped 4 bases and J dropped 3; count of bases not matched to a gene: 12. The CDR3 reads CASSLKRGRGDTEAFF. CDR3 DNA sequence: TGTGCCAGCAGCCTTAAAAGGGGGCGCGGAGACACTGAAGCTTTCTTT.

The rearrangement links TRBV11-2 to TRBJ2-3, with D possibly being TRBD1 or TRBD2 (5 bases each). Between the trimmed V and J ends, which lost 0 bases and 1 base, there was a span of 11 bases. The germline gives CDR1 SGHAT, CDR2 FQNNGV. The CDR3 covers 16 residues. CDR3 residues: CASSLDLGAGTDTQYF. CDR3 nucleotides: TGTGCCAGCAGCTTAGATCTCGGGGCTGGCACAGATACGCAGTATTTT.

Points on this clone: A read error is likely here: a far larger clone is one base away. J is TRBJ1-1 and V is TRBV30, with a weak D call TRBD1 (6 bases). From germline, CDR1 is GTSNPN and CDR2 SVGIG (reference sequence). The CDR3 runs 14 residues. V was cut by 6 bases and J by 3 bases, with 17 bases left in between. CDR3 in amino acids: CACSHRDGDTEAFF. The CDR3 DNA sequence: TGTGCCTGTAGTCACAGGGACGGGGACACTGAAGCTTTCTTT.

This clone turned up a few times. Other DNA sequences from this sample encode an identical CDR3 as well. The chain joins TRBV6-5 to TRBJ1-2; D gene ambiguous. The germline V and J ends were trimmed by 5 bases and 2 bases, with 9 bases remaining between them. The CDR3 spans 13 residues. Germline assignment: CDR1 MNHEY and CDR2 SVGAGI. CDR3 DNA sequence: TGTGCCAGCAGTCCCTCACCCAACTATGGCTACACCTTC. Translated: CASSPSPNYGYTF.

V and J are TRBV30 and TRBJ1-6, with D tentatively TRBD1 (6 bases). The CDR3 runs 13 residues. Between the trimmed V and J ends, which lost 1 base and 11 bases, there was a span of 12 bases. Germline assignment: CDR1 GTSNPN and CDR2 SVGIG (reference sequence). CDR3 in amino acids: CAWSGGAWAPLHF. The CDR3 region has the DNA TGTGCCTGGAGTGGGGGGGCGTGGGCACCCCTCCACTTT.